This passage covers 15 T cell receptor beta chains from one sample sequenced in a study of T cells after yellow fever vaccination. Via MiXCR, TCRdb re-called the 5' RACE reads, giving one row per CDR3 protein. Found here are 250,000 to 300,000 distinct CDR3 sequences, roughly 5% of them singletons; the top ten hold less than 3.5%. This specimen consisted of CD4+ T cells sorted from PBMCs, obtained on the day of the yellow fever booster vaccination. These receptors all come from a man aged 18-30 years who received the YFV17D yellow fever vaccine.

This clonotype came up many times. The genes are TRBV29-1 and TRBJ1-2; 8 bases are shared with TRBD1. J was trimmed by 7 bases and V by 4 bases; bases with no gene match: 8. The CDR3 is 13 amino acids. Germline loops: CDR1 SQVTM, CDR2 ANQGSEA. The CDR3: CSVANAGGSGYTF. In DNA, the CDR3 is TGCAGCGTTGCAAATGCAGGGGGCAGTGGCTACACCTTC.

This clonotype was observed many times. The rearrangement links TRBV5-6 to TRBJ1-2; D remains ambiguous. V was pared by 0 bases and J by 7 bases, with 7 bases between. This CDR3 is 12 amino acids long. The germline V gene encodes CDR1 SGHDT and CDR2 YYEEEE. The CDR3 region is CASSLDIRGYTF. CDR3 nucleotide sequence: TGTGCCAGCAGCTTGGATATACGTGGCTACACCTTC. Based on the CDR3 plus reference TRBV5-6 and TRBJ1-2, the full variable domain is DAGVTQSPTHLIKTRGQQVTLRCSPKSGHDTVSWYQQALGQGPQFIFQYYEEEERQRGNFPDRFSGHQFPNYSSELNVNALLLGDSALYLCASSLDIRGYTFGSGTRLTVV.

This clonotype has only a few counts. The chain joins TRBV25-1 to TRBJ1-6; TRBD1 is a possible D gene (5 bases). Per germline, CDR1 MGHDK and CDR2 SYGVNS. Trimming removed 2 bases from V and 12 bases from J, with 20 bases in between. This CDR3 contains 16 residues. In DNA, the CDR3 is TGTGCCAGCAGTGAAGGGGCAGGGCTGGGGGGAGGACCCCTCCACTTT. It yields the protein CASSEGAGLGGGPLHF. Together with reference TRBV25-1 and TRBJ1-6, the CDR3 gives the full variable domain: EADIYQTPRYLVIGTGKKITLECSQTMGHDKMYWYQQDPGMELHLIHYSYGVNSTEKGDLSSESTVSRIRTEHFPLTLESARPSHTSQYLCASSEGAGLGGGPLHFGNGTRLTVT.

This clonotype was counted many times. The rearrangement joins TRBV12-3 or TRBV12-4 to TRBJ2-7; a weak D match, TRBD1 (6 bases). CDR3 length equals 13 residues. V dropped 5 bases and J dropped 2 bases, with 10 bases sitting between them. The DNA of the CDR3 is TGTGCCAGCAGTCCGACAGGAGCCTACGAGCAGTACTTC. Its translation is CASSPTGAYEQYF.

A few counts support this clonotype. The V and J genes are TRBV29-1 and TRBJ2-6, with 9 bases aligning to TRBD1. V was pared by 4 bases and J by 0 bases, with 4 bases of the junction left unmatched. CDR1 is SQVTM and CDR2 is ANQGSEA in the germline V gene. The CDR3 sequence is 16 residues long. DNA for the CDR3: TGCAGCGTTGTGGGGACAGGGAACTCTGGGGCCAACGTCCTGACTTTC. Protein: CSVVGTGNSGANVLTF. Filled out from reference TRBV29-1 and TRBJ2-6, the complete variable domain reads SAVISQKPSRDICQRGTSLTIQCQVDSQVTMMFWYRQQPGQSLTLIATANQGSEATYESGFVIDKFPISRPNLTFSTLTVSNMSPEDSSIYLCSVVGTGNSGANVLTFGAGSRLTVL.

This clonotype was detected many times. This chain joins TRBV12-3 or TRBV12-4 and TRBJ1-1; D ambiguous. The V end was cut by 2 bases, the J end by 1 base, with 8 bases between. The CDR3 runs 14 residues. For the CDR3, the DNA is TGTGCCAGCAGTTTAAGAGTTCCGAACACTGAAGCTTTCTTT. This sequence encodes CASSLRVPNTEAFF.

This clonotype was detected many times. This chain links TRBV7-3 with TRBJ1-2, with 9 bases fitting TRBD1. The germline CDR1 and CDR2 sequences are SGHTA and FQGTGA. V shed 5 bases and J 6 bases; nucleotides not matched to a gene: 7. This CDR3 is built from 14 residues. The CDR3 DNA sequence: TGTGCCAGCAGCCAAACAGGGGGCAGTGATGGCTACACCTTC. Translation: CASSQTGGSDGYTF.

This clonotype was observed at least ten times. J is TRBJ2-3 and V is TRBV4-2, with 14 bases aligning to TRBD2. From germline, CDR1 is LGHNA and CDR2 YNFKEQ. The CDR3 has 19 amino acids. The V and J ends lost 0 bases and 3 bases, in that order; junction bases with no gene match: 8. The CDR3 spells CASSQDLRLAGGTTDTQYF. For the CDR3, the DNA is TGTGCCAGCAGCCAAGATCTCAGACTAGCGGGGGGGACGACAGATACGCAGTATTTT.

The gene calls are TRBV28 and TRBJ2-4, with D maybe TRBD2 (5 bases). CDR1 and CDR2 (germline): MDHEN, SYDVKM. This CDR3 region has 13 residues. V lost 8 bases, J lost 0 bases, and 8 bases lay in between. Here the CDR3 reads CASAGIAKNIQYF. The CDR3 bases are TGTGCCAGCGCGGGCATAGCCAAAAACATTCAGTACTTC. The whole variable domain, filled in from reference TRBV28 and TRBJ2-4, reads DVKVTQSSRYLVKRTGEKVFLECVQDMDHENMFWYRQDPGLGLRLIYFSYDVKMKEKGDIPEGYSVSREKKERFSLILESASTNQTSMYLCASAGIAKNIQYFGAGTRLSVL.

Many counts were recorded for this clonotype. The V and J genes are TRBV11-1 and TRBJ2-1; 7 bases align to TRBD1. CDR1 is SGHAT, CDR2 FQDESV, per germline (reference sequence). The CDR3 spans 15 residues. With 0 bases clipped from V and 5 bases from J, the junction kept 4 bases outside the gene matches. CDR3 sequence (DNA): TGTGCCAGCAGCTTAGCGGGACAGAAGAACAATGAGCAGTTCTTC. Translating gives CASSLAGQKNNEQFF. Full variable domain (outside the CDR3, taken from reference TRBV11-1 and TRBJ2-1): EAEVAQSPRYKITEKSQAVAFWCDPISGHATLYWYRQILGQGPELLVQFQDESVVDDSQLPKDRFSAERLKGVDSTLKIQPAELGDSAMYLCASSLAGQKNNEQFFGPGTRLTVL.

The table lists this clonotype with many counts. The CDR3 loop is CASSRKLAGATGELFF. DNA of the CDR3: TGTGCCAGCAGCCGTAAACTAGCGGGGGCCACCGGGGAGCTGTTTTTT. V is TRBV4-2 and J is TRBJ2-2; TRBD2 matches at 11 bases. The CDR3 sequence is 16 residues long. Trimming cost V 4 bases and J 4 bases; bases outside gene matches: 5. CDR1 is LGHNA and CDR2 is YNFKEQ in the germline V gene.

This clonotype was counted only a few times. The chain employs TRBV4-2 and TRBJ2-7, with a tentative D call TRBD2 (6 bases). V was clipped by 0 bases and J by 6 bases, with 15 bases between them. The germline gives CDR1 LGHNA, CDR2 YNFKEQ. The CDR3 sequence is 15 residues long. For the CDR3, the DNA is TGTGCCAGCAGCCAAGATCGGGGGAAAGGAGTCGAGCAGTACTTC. It is translated as CASSQDRGKGVEQYF.

This clonotype appeared a few times. The chain has TRBV9 and TRBJ2-6; either TRBD1 or TRBD2 may supply D (7 bases each). The CDR3 runs to 17 residues. CDR1 is SGDLS and CDR2 is YYNGEE in the germline V gene. The germline V and J ends were trimmed by 2 bases and 2 bases, with 14 bases remaining between them. CDR3 nucleotide sequence: TGTGCCAGCAGCGTGAGACAGGGAGGGCCTGGGGCCAACGTCCTGACTTTC. It translates to CASSVRQGGPGANVLTF.

This clonotype was observed many times. This chain links TRBV7-2 with TRBJ1-4; D is uncertain. Per germline, CDR1 SGHTA and CDR2 FQGNSA. Trimming removed 5 bases at V and 8 bases at J, with 9 bases between. The CDR3 contains 12 residues. Here the CDR3 DNA reads TGTGCCAGCAGCCGGAGTAGGGAAAAACTGTTTTTT. This sequence encodes CASSRSREKLFF.

This clonotype was detected a few times. The gene calls are TRBV20-1 and TRBJ2-3; the D is unclear. V lost 6 bases and J lost 2, with 15 bases in between. CDR1 DFQATT and CDR2 SNEGSKA come from the germline V gene (reference sequence). The CDR3 loop spans 14 amino acids. The CDR3, as DNA: TGCAGTGCCCCCCTAACGCGGTCCACAGATACGCAGTATTTT. Its protein product is CSAPLTRSTDTQYF.